This T cell receptor beta chain was captured in a study of radiotherapy plus CTLA-4 blockade in lung cancer. Across the whole study: Around 18% of enrolled patients responded objectively, and more than 30% had disease control. The study's findings and limits: Interferon-beta and early blood T cell clone dynamics reportedly predicted response best. The study found tumor-derived TCR clones expanded in blood after radiotherapy plus ipilimumab.

Note on this clone: Antigen specificity is unknown.

Clones were sequenced by immunoSEQ multiplex PCR, and TCRdb holds only the in-frame ones, with some missing. The sample shows 45,000 to 55,000 clones, roughly 80% of them seen only once. CDR3 length: 15 amino acids. Germline CDR1 LGHNA, CDR2 YSLEER. Trimming pared 0 bases from V and 1 base from J, leaving 7 bases between. Alongside CTLA-4 blockade with ipilimumab, patients with chemo-refractory metastatic non-small-cell lung cancer received focal radiation. The rearrangement joins TRBV4-3 to TRBJ1-5; a weak D match, TRBD1 (5 bases). This receptor was taken from a human donor with non-small cell lung cancer who had a partial response to radiotherapy plus ipilimumab. The specimen comprised peripheral blood, sampled from a patient treated with radiotherapy plus ipilimumab. The CDR3 DNA reads TGCGCCAGCAGCCAAGACTGGGGCAGCAATCAGCCCCAGCATTTT. Encoded protein: CASSQDWGSNQPQHF.